The 10 T cell receptor beta chains below all came from one sample that was sequenced in a study of T cells in Graves' hyperthyroidism and ophthalmopathy. The source material, RNA transcripts, was used to amplify TCR beta CDR3 regions. First-round RT-PCR targeting the TCR CDR3 was performed with the HTBI primer set. TCRdb reprocessed the multiplex PCR reads with MiXCR, giving one entry per CDR3 protein. The sample has hundreds of thousands of distinct CDR3 sequences, about 14% seen once. What was sequenced was blood. These receptors were collected from a middle-aged man with Graves' ophthalmopathy.

This clonotype was counted ten times or more. The gene calls are TRBV18 and TRBJ2-5, with D possibly being TRBD2 (5 bases). The CDR3 loop spans 15 amino acids. Germline CDR1 KGHSH, CDR2 LQKENI. V dropped 3 bases and J dropped 0 bases, with 11 bases sitting between them. The CDR3 loop reads CASSPIASYQETQYF. The CDR3 nucleotides read TGTGCCAGCTCACCGATAGCGTCTTACCAAGAGACCCAGTACTTC.

This clonotype was detected only a few times. CDR3 nucleotides: TGTGCCAGCACCCGGGACAGCTATAGCAATCAGCCCCAGCATTTT. Translated: CASTRDSYSNQPQHF. The J gene is TRBJ1-5, the V gene TRBV2, with 7 bases lining up with TRBD1. CDR1 is SNHLY, CDR2 FYNNEI, per germline. Trimming took 7 bases from V and 0 from J; bases not matched to a gene: 6. CDR3 length: 15 amino acids.

This clonotype was counted at least ten times. The rearrangement links TRBV4-1 to TRBJ1-6, with 8 nucleotides matching TRBD1. Germline V gene data show CDR1 as MGHRA and CDR2 as YSYEKL. The CDR3 sequence is 14 residues long. The V gene end was trimmed by 3 bases and the J gene end by 5 bases; junction bases not matched to a gene: 0. The CDR3 region has the DNA TGCGCCAGCAGCCAGGGACAGGATAATTCACCCCTCCACTTT. Its translation is CASSQGQDNSPLHF.

This clonotype was counted at least ten times. This chain joins TRBV2 and TRBJ1-5; unclear D gene. The V gene's germline CDR1 is SNHLY and CDR2 FYNNEI. Trimming removed 6 bases at V and 2 bases at J, with 14 bases between. The CDR3 contains 15 residues. DNA of the CDR3: TGTGCCAGCAGCCGGGGAGAAGCTGGCAATCAGCCCCAGCATTTT. This encodes CASSRGEAGNQPQHF.

This clonotype was seen ten or more times. The rearrangement uses TRBV5-1 and TRBJ1-1, with a possible D match to TRBD1 (5 bases). This CDR3 has 15 residues. V was cut by 2 bases and J by 1 base, with 12 bases left in between. The germline V gene encodes CDR1 SGHRS and CDR2 YFSETQ. The CDR3 here is CASSLYPRENTEAFF. The DNA of the CDR3 is TGCGCCAGCAGCTTATACCCCAGGGAGAACACTGAAGCTTTCTTT. The variable domain in full, with the rest retrieved from reference TRBV5-1 and TRBJ1-1, is KAGVTQTPRYLIKTRGQQVTLSCSPISGHRSVSWYQQTPGQGLQFLFEYFSETQRNKGNFPGRFSGRQFSNSRSEMNVSTLELGDSALYLCASSLYPRENTEAFFGQGTRLTVV.

This clonotype was picked up a small number of times. The rearrangement joins TRBV27 to TRBJ1-6; 7 nucleotides agree with TRBD1. The CDR3 runs 14 residues. Germline V gene lookup returns CDR1 MNHEY and CDR2 SMNVEV (reference sequence). The V gene end was trimmed by 6 bases and the J gene end by 4 bases; junction bases not matched to a gene: 3. The CDR3 DNA is TGTGCCAGCAGAGGGGGCGCGTATAATTCACCCCTCCACTTT. Protein sequence: CASRGGAYNSPLHF.

The CDR3 bases are TGTGCCAGTAGTCCCGACAGGGAACGAAATGAGCAGTTCTTC. Protein: CASSPDRERNEQFF. The gene calls are TRBV19 and TRBJ2-1, with 7 nucleotides matching TRBD1. Germline V lookup: CDR1 LNHDA, CDR2 SQIVND (reference sequence). After removal of 5 bases from V and 7 bases from J, the junction contained 8 bases not matched to a gene. The CDR3 spans 14 residues.

This chain connects TRBV2 to TRBJ2-6, with 9 bases that match TRBD2. The CDR3 extends over 16 amino acids. V gave up 6 bases and J gave up 0 bases; unmatched junction bases: 3. Germline CDR1 is SNHLY and CDR2 is FYNNEI. CDR3 protein: CASSAGGSSGANVLTF. Written as DNA, the CDR3 is TGTGCCAGCAGCGCGGGGGGGTCCTCTGGGGCCAACGTCCTGACTTTC.

This clonotype was observed a few times. The chain uses TRBV28 and TRBJ2-2; D ambiguous. Trimming stripped 3 bases from V and 0 bases from J, with 5 bases between. This CDR3 contains 14 residues. Germline V CDR1 and CDR2: MDHEN, SYDVKM. CDR3 in DNA: TGTGCCAGCAGTTTTGGACCGAACACCGGGGAGCTGTTTTTT. Translated, it gives CASSFGPNTGELFF.

This clonotype has a count of ten or more. The chain combines TRBV28 with TRBJ1-4; 7 nucleotides match TRBD1. V dropped 8 bases and J dropped 7; count of bases not matched to a gene: 4. Germline V gives CDR1 MDHEN, CDR2 SYDVKM. The CDR3 has 12 residues. CDR3 amino acids: CASATGFEKLFF. The DNA for the CDR3 is TGTGCCAGCGCGACAGGGTTTGAAAAACTGTTTTTT.